The 32 T cell receptor beta chains in this list originate from one sample, sequenced in a study of cytomegalovirus exposure and HLA in healthy donors. The PCR had 60 Vbeta and 13 Jbeta primers. Some clones are missing from TCRdb's copy, which holds only in-frame ones; the method was immunoSEQ multiplex PCR. Of roughly 170,000 clones detected, around three quarters appear once; the ten largest clones hold under 0.8%. The sample was PBMCs. The receptors shown here come from a boy aged 10-17 years in good health and CMV-seronegative.

The CDR3: CASSEGTANRNQPQHF. CDR3 nucleotides: TGTGCCAGCAGTGAAGGGACAGCTAACCGCAATCAGCCCCAGCATTTT. This chain links TRBV6-1 with TRBJ1-5, with D possibly TRBD1 on 6 matching bases. V lost 1 base and J lost 2, with 12 bases in between. Per germline, CDR1 MNHNS and CDR2 SASEGT. The CDR3 is made up of 16 amino acids.

The genes are TRBV6-5 and TRBJ1-1; possible D gene TRBD1, 5 bases. Germline values: CDR1 MNHEY, CDR2 SVGAGI. The CDR3 spans 13 residues. V lost 2 bases to trimming and J lost 5 bases, with 9 bases between them. This CDR3 reads CASSYGGFTEAFF. The CDR3 DNA follows: TGTGCCAGCAGTTACGGGGGGTTTACTGAAGCTTTCTTT.

The chain couples TRBV4-2 to TRBJ1-1; D perhaps matches TRBD1 (5 bases). This CDR3 is 14 amino acids long. Germline lookup yields CDR1 LGHNA and CDR2 YNFKEQ. V shed 1 base and J shed 4 bases, with 10 bases lying between them. The CDR3 region is CASSQAGGSTEAFF. CDR3 sequence (DNA): TGTGCCAGCAGCCAAGCGGGGGGAAGCACTGAAGCTTTCTTT.

V is TRBV5-5 and J is TRBJ1-4; perhaps TRBD1 as D (6 bases). Germline CDR1 SGHKS, CDR2 YYEKEE (reference sequence). Trimming shortened V by 4 bases and J by 10 bases, and 14 bases separated the two germline ends. The CDR3 sequence is 13 residues long. The CDR3 spells CASSGSGDVKLFF. The CDR3 coding sequence is TGTGCCAGCAGCGGGTCAGGGGATGTAAAACTGTTTTTT.

This clone has just a few counts. This chain joins TRBV7-2 and TRBJ2-5; D not certain. V was cut by 1 base and J by 3 bases, with 6 bases left in between. This CDR3 spans 13 amino acids. Germline CDR1 SGHTA, CDR2 FQGNSA. The CDR3 DNA is TGTGCCAGCAGCTTAGTTCCCAAAGAGACCCAGTACTTC. This sequence encodes CASSLVPKETQYF.

V usage is TRBV10-1 and J usage is TRBJ2-7; 11 positions agree with TRBD2. V lost 0 bases, J lost 0 bases, and 7 bases stayed unmatched. The germline V gene encodes CDR1 WNHNN and CDR2 SYGVQD (reference sequence). This CDR3 is 18 amino acids long. CDR3 bases: TGCGCCAGCAGTGAGTCGATGGCTAGCGGGAGGAACTCCTACGAGCAGTACTTC. Translated: CASSESMASGRNSYEQYF.

The rearrangement links TRBV7-2 to TRBJ1-1; D is perhaps TRBD1 (5 bases). Trimming took off 4 bases at V and 1 base at J, with 13 bases between the two ends. Germline CDR1 SGHTA, CDR2 FQGNSA. The length of the CDR3 is 15 residues. The DNA of the CDR3 is TGTGCCAGCAGCTCCGCGGGACCGGGGAACACTGAAGCTTTCTTT. Translated: CASSSAGPGNTEAFF.

The V and J genes are TRBV5-1 and TRBJ2-1; the match to TRBD2 covers 12 bases. Unmatched junction bases numbered 4, after V lost 4 bases and J lost 8 bases. This CDR3 has 14 residues. Germline V gene lookup returns CDR1 SGHRS and CDR2 YFSETQ. The CDR3 coding sequence is TGCGCCAGCAGCCCAGGGACTAGCGGGCATGAGCAGTTCTTC. This gives the protein CASSPGTSGHEQFF.

V and J are TRBV5-1 and TRBJ1-1; 7 positions agree with TRBD1. The CDR3 spans 16 residues. Germline values: CDR1 SGHRS, CDR2 YFSETQ. V trimming: 4 bases; J trimming: 1 base; junction bases outside the gene matches: 10. The CDR3 reads CASSGQTTGRNTEAFF. CDR3 bases: TGCGCCAGCAGCGGGCAAACGACAGGGAGGAACACTGAAGCTTTCTTT.

The V and J genes are TRBV7-9 and TRBJ2-7; D is perhaps TRBD1 (5 bases). Looked up from germline, CDR1 is SEHNR and CDR2 is FQNEAQ (reference sequence). The CDR3 consists of 15 residues. Trimming took 5 bases from V and 2 from J, leaving 16 bases between them. CDR3 bases: TGTGCCAGCAGCCCGTCCCAGGGAAATACCTACGAGCAGTACTTC. This encodes CASSPSQGNTYEQYF.

The genes are TRBV10-3 and TRBJ2-7, with TRBD1 matching 7 bases. CDR1 ENHRY and CDR2 SYGVKD come from the germline V gene. The CDR3 consists of 12 residues. V lost 6 bases and J lost 9; bases outside the gene matches: 8. The CDR3 DNA reads TGTGCCATCAGGATGTGGGACAGCAGGCAGTACTTC. This gives the protein CAIRMWDSRQYF.

J is TRBJ2-1 and V is TRBV5-4; TRBD1 matches 9 bases. The CDR3 contains 16 residues. Trimming removed 4 bases from V and 6 bases from J; junction bases left unmatched: 11. Germline CDR1 reads SGHNT; CDR2 reads YYREEE (reference sequence). This CDR3 is CASSREGTGLINEQFF. For the CDR3, the DNA is TGTGCCAGCAGCCGGGAAGGGACAGGGCTTATCAATGAGCAGTTCTTC. The complete variable domain, with remaining parts taken from reference TRBV5-4 and TRBJ2-1, reads ETGVTQSPTHLIKTRGQQVTLRCSSQSGHNTVSWYQQALGQGPQFIFQYYREEENGRGNFPPRFSGLQFPNYSSELNVNALELDDSALYLCASSREGTGLINEQFFGPGTRLTVL.

Comment on this clone: Other DNA sequences within the sample encode an identical CDR3. This chain connects TRBV5-4 to TRBJ2-7, with a weak D call TRBD1 (6 bases). Trimming left V 0 bases short and J 5 bases short, with 6 bases between. CDR3 length: 12 residues. Looked up from germline, CDR1 is SGHNT and CDR2 is YYREEE (reference sequence). DNA for the CDR3: TGTGCCAGCAGCTTGGCAGGGGACGAGCAGTACTTC. This translates into CASSLAGDEQYF.

V gene TRBV6-5 combines with J gene TRBJ1-5, with a weak D call TRBD1 (6 bases). The CDR3 runs to 14 residues. Deletions cut 5 bases from V and 6 bases from J, with 14 bases between. Germline assignment: CDR1 MNHEY and CDR2 SVGAGI. The CDR3 coding sequence is TGTGCCAGCAGTCAAACAGGGTGGGGTCAGCCCCAGCATTTT. Its translation: CASSQTGWGQPQHF.

This clone was found a few times. The V gene is TRBV5-4, the J gene TRBJ2-5, with D possibly matching TRBD1 (5 bases). The better agreement between TRBJ2-7 and the DNA end casts doubt on the J call. From germline, CDR1 is SGHNT and CDR2 YYREEE (reference sequence). The CDR3 runs 15 residues. CDR3 sequence (DNA): TGTGCCAGCAGCGACACCTTGAAGGGGAACTACGAGCAGTACTTC. This encodes CASSDTLKGNYEQYF.

The chain couples TRBV7-9 to TRBJ1-5; no definite D call. Germline CDR1 is SEHNR and CDR2 is FQNEAQ (reference sequence). Trimming took off 3 bases at V and 7 bases at J, with 13 bases between the two ends. This CDR3 is 14 amino acids long. For the CDR3, the DNA is TGTGCCAGCAGCTTCTCAAGCCCCGAGCAGCCCCAGCATTTT. It encodes CASSFSSPEQPQHF. Based on the CDR3 plus reference TRBV7-9 and TRBJ1-5, the full variable domain is DTGVSQNPRHKITKRGQNVTFRCDPISEHNRLYWYRQTLGQGPEFLTYFQNEAQLEKSRLLSDRFSAERPKGSFSTLEIQRTEQGDSAMYLCASSFSSPEQPQHFGDGTRLSIL.

V gene TRBV4-1 combines with J gene TRBJ1-6; TRBD1 might be the D (5 bases). Trimming took 1 base from V and 7 from J, leaving 23 bases between them. The CDR3 length is 19 residues. The V gene's germline CDR1 is MGHRA and CDR2 YSYEKL. The CDR3 DNA follows: TGCGCCAGCAGCCAAGCCGAACGGCGTTTGACAGTAGTCAATTCACCCCTCCACTTT. Its translation is CASSQAERRLTVVNSPLHF.

The genes are TRBV5-1 and TRBJ2-7, with D unresolved. Trimming left V 3 bases short and J 1 base short, with 14 bases between. Germline values: CDR1 SGHRS, CDR2 YFSETQ. The CDR3 has 15 residues. Written as DNA, the CDR3 is TGCGCCAGCAGCTCCCGCGGCGGTGAATCCTACGAGCAGTACTTC. Its translation is CASSSRGGESYEQYF.

The V and J genes are TRBV11-3 and TRBJ2-7; D call uncertain. Germline CDR1 reads SGHNT; CDR2 reads YENEEA. The CDR3 totals 12 residues. Trimming left V 3 bases short and J 4 bases short, with 7 bases between. The CDR3 DNA follows: TGTGCCAGCAGCTTTTCGGGTTACGAGCAGTACTTC. Translation: CASSFSGYEQYF.

This clone was seen a few times. CDR3 DNA sequence: TGTGCCAGCAGCTTGACTAGCGGGGTTATAAATGAGCAGTTCTTC. This translates into CASSLTSGVINEQFF. The V gene is TRBV7-2, the J gene TRBJ2-1, with 11 bases that match TRBD2. V shed 3 bases, J shed 7 bases, and the junction held 5 bases outside the gene matches. The CDR3 runs 15 residues. Germline-derived CDR1 and CDR2 are SGHTA and FQGNSA.

The gene calls are TRBV13 and TRBJ1-1; D call uncertain. The CDR3 spans 13 residues. Germline lookup yields CDR1 PRHDT and CDR2 FYEKMQ (reference sequence). V was cut by 1 base and J by 3 bases, with 6 bases left in between. The CDR3 nucleotides read TGTGCCAGCAGCTTAGCCGGTCACACTGAAGCTTTCTTT. This codes for CASSLAGHTEAFF.

The chain joins TRBV5-1 to TRBJ2-7; D ambiguous. Looked up from germline, CDR1 is SGHRS and CDR2 is YFSETQ. The CDR3 contains 13 residues. Deletions cut 0 bases from V and 2 bases from J, with 6 bases between. In DNA, the CDR3 is TGCGCCAGCAGCTTGGTTCCCACCTACGAGCAGTACTTC. This sequence encodes CASSLVPTYEQYF.

This rearrangement joins TRBV19 to TRBJ2-3, with a possible D match to TRBD2 (7 bases). This CDR3 has 14 amino acids. The ends were cut back, 6 bases at V and 1 base at J, with 11 bases in the middle. Germline V gives CDR1 LNHDA, CDR2 SQIVND (reference sequence). The CDR3 here is CASRRGGGTDTQYF. In DNA form, the CDR3 reads TGTGCCAGTAGGAGGGGGGGCGGCACAGATACGCAGTATTTT.

V usage is TRBV7-9 and J usage is TRBJ1-2, with 7 positions matching TRBD1. From germline, CDR1 is SEHNR and CDR2 FQNEAQ (reference sequence). CDR3 length equals 11 residues. J was trimmed by 14 bases and V by 4 bases; bases with no gene match: 7. The CDR3 nucleotides are TGTGCCAGCAGCTCAACAGGGGAGGATACCTTC. Its translation: CASSSTGEDTF.

There are a few counts of this clone. V and J are TRBV18 and TRBJ2-7; D not resolved. Trimming pared 0 bases from V and 3 bases from J, leaving 9 bases between. CDR1 and CDR2 from the germline V gene are KGHSH and LQKENI. This CDR3 region has 14 residues. The CDR3 nucleotides read TGTGCCAGCTCACCACCACTTGGAGTCTACGAGCAGTACTTC. As protein: CASSPPLGVYEQYF.

This clone appeared a few times. The V call is TRBV5-1, the J call TRBJ2-3, with 7 nucleotides matching TRBD2. This CDR3 has 15 amino acids. Germline CDR1 reads SGHRS; CDR2 reads YFSETQ. With 2 bases clipped from V and 2 bases from J, the junction kept 5 bases outside the gene matches. The CDR3 sequence: CASSFWGGDTDTQYF. CDR3 nucleotide sequence: TGCGCCAGCAGCTTCTGGGGGGGGGACACAGATACGCAGTATTTT.

The V and J genes are TRBV9 and TRBJ2-3; 9 bases align to TRBD1. The CDR3 sequence is 16 residues long. V dropped 4 bases and J dropped 4; count of bases not matched to a gene: 10. The germline gives CDR1 SGDLS, CDR2 YYNGEE. The CDR3 loop reads CASSPRDREFADTQYF. The CDR3 coding sequence is TGTGCCAGCAGCCCAAGGGACAGGGAGTTTGCAGATACGCAGTATTTT.

The chain carries TRBV7-3 and TRBJ2-3; tentative D call: TRBD2 (7 bases). From germline, CDR1 is SGHTA and CDR2 FQGTGA. The V end lost 7 bases, the J end lost 4 bases, and 15 bases lay between the germline ends. The CDR3 consists of 14 residues. The chain's CDR3 is CASKGRGGADTQYF. For the CDR3, the DNA is TGTGCCAGCAAAGGCAGGGGAGGGGCAGATACGCAGTATTTT.

The chain has TRBV29-1 and TRBJ1-2; D not resolved. Germline V lookup: CDR1 SQVTM, CDR2 ANQGSEA. This CDR3 is 11 amino acids long. Trimming shortened V by 0 bases and J by 6 bases, and 5 bases separated the two germline ends. In DNA form, the CDR3 reads TGCAGCGTTGAAGACGGGAATGGCTACACCTTC. This translates into CSVEDGNGYTF.

The chain carries TRBV19 and TRBJ2-1; D possibly corresponds to TRBD2 (6 bases). Trimming removed 8 bases at V and 7 bases at J, with 12 bases between. The length of the CDR3 is 12 residues. Germline V lookup: CDR1 LNHDA, CDR2 SQIVND (reference sequence). CDR3 sequence reads: CASGRGTNEQFF. Here the CDR3 DNA reads TGTGCCAGTGGACGGGGGACGAATGAGCAGTTCTTC.

The J gene is TRBJ2-6, the V gene TRBV5-4, with D possibly TRBD1 on 7 matching bases. This CDR3 is 18 amino acids long. Trimming shortened V by 0 bases and J by 3 bases, and 16 bases separated the two germline ends. Germline loops: CDR1 SGHNT, CDR2 YYREEE (reference sequence). The CDR3 bases are TGTGCCAGCAGCTTGGGTGGAGGGGGCGCAGGTGGGGCCAACGTCCTGACTTTC. It encodes CASSLGGGGAGGANVLTF.

The chain carries TRBV6-6 and TRBJ2-7, with D possibly matching TRBD1 (5 bases). The ends were cut back, 5 bases at V and 1 base at J, with 12 bases in the middle. Germline V gives CDR1 MNHNY, CDR2 SVGAGI (reference sequence). The CDR3 runs 14 residues. As DNA, the CDR3 is TGTGCCAGCAGTCTCGGGCAGGGATCCTACGAGCAGTACTTC. It encodes CASSLGQGSYEQYF.